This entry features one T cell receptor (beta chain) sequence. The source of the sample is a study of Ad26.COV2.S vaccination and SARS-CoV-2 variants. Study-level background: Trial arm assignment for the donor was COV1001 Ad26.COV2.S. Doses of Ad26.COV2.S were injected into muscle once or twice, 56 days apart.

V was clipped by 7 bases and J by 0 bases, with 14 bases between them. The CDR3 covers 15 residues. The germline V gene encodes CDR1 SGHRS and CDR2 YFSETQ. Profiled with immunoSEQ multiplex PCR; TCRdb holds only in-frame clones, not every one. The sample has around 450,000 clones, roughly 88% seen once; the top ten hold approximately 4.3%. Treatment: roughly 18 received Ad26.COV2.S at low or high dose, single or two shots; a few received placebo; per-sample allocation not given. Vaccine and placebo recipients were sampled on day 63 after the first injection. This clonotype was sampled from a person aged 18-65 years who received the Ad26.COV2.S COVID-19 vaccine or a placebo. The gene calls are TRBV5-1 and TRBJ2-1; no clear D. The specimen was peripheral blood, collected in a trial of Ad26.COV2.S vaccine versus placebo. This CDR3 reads CASGSDLFSYNEQFF. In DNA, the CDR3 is TGCGCCAGCGGATCGGACCTTTTCTCCTACAATGAGCAGTTCTTC.